The 21 T cell receptor beta chains below were found in one sample sequenced in a study of T cell responses to AZD1222 COVID-19 vaccine. Using immunoSEQ multiplex PCR, the repertoire was profiled, and TCRdb retains in-frame clones only, with some absent. Of 100,000 or so clones listed, about 90% were seen once; the top ten hold 15% to 20%. Sequencing was performed on peripheral blood, taken on day 0 of AZD1222 vaccination. The receptors originated from an adult in good health.

The chain combines TRBV7-2 with TRBJ2-3, with D maybe TRBD2 (6 bases). The CDR3 runs to 18 residues. CDR1 and CDR2 from the germline V gene are SGHTA and FQGNSA. The ends were cut back, 2 bases at V and 1 base at J, with 19 bases in the middle. CDR3 DNA: TGTGCCAGCAGCTTAAGTATGGGTCGGGAGCTTCGCACAGATACGCAGTATTTT. Translated: CASSLSMGRELRTDTQYF.

The chain recombines TRBV5-4 with TRBJ1-2, with unresolved D. The CDR3 is 16 amino acids. V lost 4 bases to trimming and J lost 4 bases, with 20 bases between them. The germline V gene has CDR1 SGHNT and CDR2 YYREEE (reference sequence). The chain's CDR3 is CASSHSGGPDPYGYTF. DNA of the CDR3: TGTGCCAGCAGCCACTCGGGAGGGCCCGATCCCTATGGCTACACCTTC.

The V call is TRBV24-1, the J call TRBJ2-6; D gene uncertain. The germline V gene encodes CDR1 KGHDR and CDR2 SFDVKD. The CDR3 has 19 residues. Trimming removed 3 bases from V and 0 bases from J, with 17 bases in between. DNA for the CDR3: TGTGCCACCAGTGATCCCTCGTCAGCCCCGAGCTCTGGGGCCAACGTCCTGACTTTC. Amino acid sequence: CATSDPSSAPSSGANVLTF.

This chain uses TRBV6-5 with TRBJ2-4; 7 bases are a match to TRBD1. CDR3 length: 15 residues. Trimming removed 5 bases from V and 0 bases from J; junction bases left unmatched: 4. Germline-derived CDR1 and CDR2 are MNHEY and SVGAGI. This CDR3 reads CASSRQGIAKNIQYF. The CDR3 DNA reads TGTGCCAGCAGTCGACAGGGTATAGCCAAAAACATTCAGTACTTC.

The chain employs TRBV6-1 and TRBJ2-7; TRBD2 is a possible D gene (6 bases). V lost 2 bases, J lost 5 bases, and 16 bases lay in between. CDR1 MNHNS and CDR2 SASEGT come from the germline V gene. The CDR3 is 15 residues long. Written as DNA, the CDR3 is TGTGCCAGCAGTGAATGGGTTGGGGCGGGGAACGAGCAGTACTTC. It encodes CASSEWVGAGNEQYF.

This chain links TRBV14 with TRBJ2-1; 9 nucleotides agree with TRBD1. The ends lost 4 bases at V and 6 bases at J; junction bases unmatched: 1. CDR3 length: 13 amino acids. Germline CDR1 SGHDN, CDR2 FVKESK. CDR3 coding DNA: TGTGCCAGCAGCCCGACAGGGGGCAATGAGCAGTTCTTC. Its protein product is CASSPTGGNEQFF.

This chain links TRBV5-4 with TRBJ1-2; no clear D. Germline lookup yields CDR1 SGHNT and CDR2 YYREEE (reference sequence). The CDR3 extends over 13 amino acids. Trimming removed 4 bases from V and 4 bases from J, with 11 bases in between. CDR3 sequence: CASSRAKPYGYTF. CDR3 DNA sequence: TGTGCCAGCAGCCGGGCCAAGCCCTATGGCTACACCTTC.

This clone was seen only once. The V and J genes are TRBV13 and TRBJ1-6, with a tentative D call TRBD1 (6 bases). Between the trimmed V and J ends, which lost 5 bases and 7 bases, there was a span of 18 bases. The CDR3 runs 16 residues. The germline V gene has CDR1 PRHDT and CDR2 FYEKMQ (reference sequence). The CDR3 loop reads CASSLNTGLMNSPLHF. The CDR3 DNA is TGTGCCAGCAGCCTGAACACAGGGTTGATGAATTCACCCCTCCACTTT.

CDR3 in amino acids: CASSPAGLTDTQYF. CDR3 bases: TGCGCCAGCAGCCCAGCGGGTCTCACAGATACGCAGTATTTT. V usage is TRBV5-1 and J usage is TRBJ2-3; D may be TRBD2 (6 bases). The length of the CDR3 is 14 residues. Germline CDR1 is SGHRS and CDR2 is YFSETQ. Between the trimmed V and J ends, which lost 4 bases and 2 bases, there was a span of 11 bases. The full variable domain, completed using reference TRBV5-1 and TRBJ2-3, is KAGVTQTPRYLIKTRGQQVTLSCSPISGHRSVSWYQQTPGQGLQFLFEYFSETQRNKGNFPGRFSGRQFSNSRSEMNVSTLELGDSALYLCASSPAGLTDTQYFGPGTRLTVL.

The chain uses TRBV2 and TRBJ1-6; TRBD1 might be the D (6 bases). Germline V CDR1 and CDR2: SNHLY, FYNNEI. The CDR3 is 14 residues long. Trimming stripped 6 bases from V and 5 bases from J, with 11 bases between. CDR3 nucleotides: TGTGCCAGCAGATGGGGGGCGGATAATTCACCCCTCCACTTT. Its translation: CASRWGADNSPLHF.

The V gene is TRBV6-5, the J gene TRBJ1-3; D unclear. The CDR3 contains 13 residues. Germline lookup yields CDR1 MNHEY and CDR2 SVGAGI. V dropped 0 bases and J dropped 9 bases, with 9 bases sitting between them. In DNA, the CDR3 is TGTGCCAGCAGTTACTCGACCAGCACCACCATATATTTT. Protein product: CASSYSTSTTIYF.

This clone was seen once. The chain uses TRBV5-1 and TRBJ2-2; TRBD2 matches at 8 bases. Germline V gives CDR1 SGHRS, CDR2 YFSETQ. The CDR3 is 15 amino acids. V lost 0 bases, J lost 5 bases, and 3 bases stayed unmatched. This CDR3 is CASSLDGRGTGELFF. Here the CDR3 DNA reads TGCGCCAGCAGCTTGGACGGGAGGGGGACCGGGGAGCTGTTTTTT.

The V call is TRBV7-8, the J call TRBJ2-5; no firm D call. V was clipped by 7 bases and J by 5 bases, with 11 bases between them. The germline V gene encodes CDR1 SGHVS and CDR2 FQNEAQ. The CDR3 is 12 residues long. The CDR3: CASTGSQETQYF. DNA of the CDR3: TGTGCCAGCACCGGGTCACAGGAGACCCAGTACTTC.

This rearrangement joins TRBV19 to TRBJ1-5, with D possibly matching TRBD1 (6 bases). This CDR3 has 14 residues. Germline V gene lookup returns CDR1 LNHDA and CDR2 SQIVND (reference sequence). V was trimmed by 5 bases and J by 2 bases, leaving 10 bases between them. The chain's CDR3 is CASSGQSGNQPQHF. CDR3 DNA: TGTGCCAGTAGTGGACAGTCGGGCAATCAGCCCCAGCATTTT.

V is TRBV7-9 and J is TRBJ1-1; possibly TRBD1 for D (6 bases). The germline V gene has CDR1 SEHNR and CDR2 FQNEAQ (reference sequence). This CDR3 is built from 15 residues. The ends were cut back, 5 bases at V and 6 bases at J, with 19 bases in the middle. Written as DNA, the CDR3 is TGTGCCAGCAGCCATCCCCACAGGGAAAGGGCTGAAGCTTTCTTT. It translates to CASSHPHRERAEAFF.

This sequence joins TRBV7-9 and TRBJ1-1; D might be TRBD1 (5 bases). V lost 1 base, J lost 1 base, and 22 bases lay in between. CDR1 and CDR2 from the germline V gene are SEHNR and FQNEAQ (reference sequence). The CDR3 has 19 amino acids. The CDR3 loop reads CASSLDPYSRASSNTEAFF. CDR3 bases: TGTGCCAGCAGCTTAGACCCATACTCCAGGGCAAGTTCGAACACTGAAGCTTTCTTT. The full variable domain, with the rest looked up from reference TRBV7-9 and TRBJ1-1, is DTGVSQNPRHKITKRGQNVTFRCDPISEHNRLYWYRQTLGQGPEFLTYFQNEAQLEKSRLLSDRFSAERPKGSFSTLEIQRTEQGDSAMYLCASSLDPYSRASSNTEAFFGQGTRLTVV.

This chain links TRBV9 with TRBJ2-7; no definite D call. This CDR3 contains 14 residues. V shed 4 bases and J shed 0 bases, with 11 bases lying between them. CDR1 SGDLS and CDR2 YYNGEE come from the germline V gene. The CDR3 here is CASSRGYSSYEQYF. The CDR3 region has the DNA TGTGCCAGCAGCAGAGGTTATAGCTCCTACGAGCAGTACTTC.

The CDR3 here is CASSPSGQGIFTF. As DNA, the CDR3 is TGTGCCAGTAGTCCTTCGGGACAGGGTATCTTCACCTTC. This rearrangement joins TRBV19 to TRBJ1-2, with TRBD1 identical over 9 bases. V was pared by 5 bases and J by 13 bases, with 11 bases of the junction left unmatched. CDR3 length: 13 residues. Germline V CDR1 and CDR2: LNHDA, SQIVND (reference sequence). Filled out from reference TRBV19 and TRBJ1-2, the complete variable domain reads DGGITQSPKYLFRKEGQNVTLSCEQNLNHDAMYWYRQDPGQGLRLIYYSQIVNDFQKGDIAEGYSVSREKKESFPLTVTSAQKNPTAFYLCASSPSGQGIFTFGSGTRLTVV.

The V call is TRBV5-1, the J call TRBJ2-1; 9 nucleotides agree with TRBD2. Germline V gene data show CDR1 as SGHRS and CDR2 as YFSETQ. CDR3 length equals 14 residues. J was trimmed by 10 bases and V by 4 bases; bases with no gene match: 9. The CDR3 spells CASSLVAGDREQFF. The DNA of the CDR3 is TGCGCCAGCAGCCTTGTAGCGGGAGATAGGGAGCAGTTCTTC.

The chain has TRBV5-4 and TRBJ2-7, with TRBD2 matching over 11 bases. The V gene's germline CDR1 is SGHNT and CDR2 YYREEE (reference sequence). The CDR3 loop spans 16 amino acids. Trimming cost V 4 bases and J 2 bases; bases outside gene matches: 8. The CDR3 loop reads CASSPLTSGTPYEQYF. The CDR3 DNA reads as TGTGCCAGCAGCCCCCTGACTAGCGGGACTCCCTACGAGCAGTACTTC.

This sequence joins TRBV6-5 and TRBJ2-1; perhaps TRBD2 as D (5 bases). The ends were cut back, 6 bases at V and 6 bases at J, with 9 bases in the middle. Germline lookup yields CDR1 MNHEY and CDR2 SVGAGI. The CDR3 is made up of 12 amino acids. The CDR3 sequence is CASRGLLNEQFF. The CDR3 nucleotides are TGTGCCAGCAGAGGACTGCTCAATGAGCAGTTCTTC.